Here is one TCR beta chain with its context. No cognate antigen has been identified for it. Base qualities are missing; no much larger clone stands one base away. Trimming costs V 3 bases and J 8 bases, and their ends lie 13 bases apart. The CDR3 measures 13 amino acids from cysteine to phenylalanine. The kept DNA is CDR3 alone, 39 bases in frame from the first base. The CDR3 regions of human TCRbeta chains were analyzed by immunosequencing. From the authors' description of their analysis: TCRs in the repertoires were compared against a reference library of SARS-CoV-2-specific TCRs that had been generated with the MIRA antigen-specificity platform. Breadth meant the fraction of unique TCRs that were SARS-CoV-2-associated, whereas depth meant the fraction of total T cells that were SARS-CoV-2-associated. Using the MIRA data, every spike-specific TCR was mapped to the spike region that the TCR reacted to and assigned to either a CD4 or a CD8 class. Log10-transformed breadth and depth values were compared by one-way ANOVA with Sidak's multiple comparisons tests. Held by TCRdb, this immuneACCESS table contains in-frame sequences only and omits some clones. Under half of the omission traces to an unresolved V gene where checked; the cause of the rest is unknown. The V and J calls and the clone size are those of that table, but D and trimming were determined from the DNA. This sample holds roughly 93,000 clones; around 92% were observed only once. The ten largest clones capture 2.8% of the sample.

This sample was taken from a study of T cell responses to AZD1222 COVID-19 vaccine (TCRdb year 2021). As for the study more broadly: TCR sequencing was performed for fewer than 250 trial participants, of whom 200 to 220 were given two doses of AZD1222 and about 25 were given two doses of MenACWY control vaccine. Enrollment into the trials was organized by age into subgroups of 18-55, 56-69 and 70-plus years, and those subgroups contained about 160, 30 and 59 TCR-sequenced participants, respectively. On the study overall, not on this receptor specifically: Reportedly, almost half of the unique spike-specific TCRs recognized epitopes lying outside the regions that are mutated in the B.1.351 and B.1.1.7 variants. Participants were mostly white British and included more females than males, and it was suggested by the authors that clonal diversity may have been underestimated. Conclusions about previously exposed vaccinees were limited because only six AZD1222 recipients were SARS-CoV-2 seropositive at baseline. The vaccine-associated CD4 TCRs covered the entire spike protein, and the dominant responses fell in regions 160-218 and 743-854. Because no day 14 peak-response samples were available, repertoires were characterized only after the peak T cell response. A significant rise in spike-specific TCR breadth and depth was observed after two AZD1222 doses relative to day 0 and relative to MenACWY recipients. In the small 56-69-year group, the increase in depth fell short of significance, most likely because of low power.

The time point label on this specimen signifies: baseline before first vaccination. The sample's treatment or condition label is to be understood as: meningococcal conjugate vaccine given as trial control. Vaccinee samples came from UK trials COV001 and COV002, including a single-blind randomized controlled phase 2/3 trial of AZD1222 (ChAdOx1 nCoV-19) in healthy adults. For TCRbeta chain sequencing, PBMC samples were collected from trial participants at day 0 and at day 28 after the second dose. Rearrangement joined TRBV12-3 or TRBV12-4 to TRBJ1-2, with the D gene uncertain. Source: peripheral blood, taken on day 0 of MenACWY control vaccination. This receptor was taken from an adult in good health. The CDR3 reads as follows: CASSFGLSKGYTF. The DNA is TGTGCCAGCAGTTTTGGCCTATCGAAAGGCTACACCTTC.